A selection of T cell receptor beta chains follows, all from one sample in a study of blood T cell repertoires in COVID-19. Sequencing used immunoSEQ multiplex PCR; TCRdb keeps in-frame clones, though not all of them. The data contain under 150,000 clones, approximately 84% of them seen just once; the ten biggest clones take up about 3%. Sequencing used peripheral blood. The source is a man aged 35-49 years with acute or convalescent COVID-19. CDR3s include the opening cysteine and the closing phenylalanine or tryptophan. A D gene is named only where the DNA matches it firmly. Size values are once, few and many counts, or a class for expanded clones, and some rows have none.

size,D,J,V,DNA,CDR3
.,TRBD1,TRBJ1-4,TRBV5-6,TGTGCCAGCAGCGGACAGGGGGGTGAAAAACTGTTTTTT,CASSGQGGEKLFF
.,TRBD2,TRBJ2-1,TRBV30,TGTGCCTGGAGTGTACTAGCGGGGGGGCCCAATGAGCAGTTCTTC,CAWSVLAGGPNEQFF
.,TRBD1,TRBJ2-7,TRBV6-5,TGTGCCAGCAGACCCCGGGACAGATACTACGAGCAGTACTTC,CASRPRDRYYEQYF
once,.,TRBJ2-6,TRBV12-5,TGTGCTAGTGGTTTGGTAAGCGGCAGCCACTCTGGGGCCAACGTCCTGACTTTC,CASGLVSGSHSGANVLTF
.,TRBD2,TRBJ2-3,TRBV19,TGTGCCAGTAGTATTGCGGGCGGGGGGGCCTTAGATACGCAGTATTTT,CASSIAGGGALDTQYF
.,.,TRBJ1-6,TRBV4-1,TGCGCCAGCAGCCAAGATGGGTCTAGCTCCTATAATTCACCCCTCCACTTT,CASSQDGSSSYNSPLHF
.,.,TRBJ1-1,TRBV30,TGTGCCTGGAGTGTACTGTACACTGAAGCTTTCTTT,CAWSVLYTEAFF
.,.,TRBJ1-2,TRBV15,TGTGCCACCAGCAGAGAAGGAGGGAATGACTATGGCTACACCTTC,CATSREGGNDYGYTF
.,TRBD2,TRBJ2-1,TRBV2,TGTGCCAGCAGTGACCTCCTCTGGCGGGGGGAATACAATGAGCAGTTCTTC,CASSDLLWRGEYNEQFF
.,.,TRBJ1-1,TRBV19,TGTGCCAGTCGCCAGGGGCGAGTGGACACTGAAGCTTTCTTT,CASRQGRVDTEAFF
.,.,TRBJ1-5,TRBV11-3,TGTGCCAGCAGCTTCACAGGGATGAGGCAGCCCCAGCATTTT,CASSFTGMRQPQHF
.,TRBD2,TRBJ2-1,TRBV7-9,TGTGCCAGCAGCTTCGGGACTAGCGGGGGCGATGAGCAGTTCTTC,CASSFGTSGGDEQFF
.,.,TRBJ1-4,TRBV19,TGTGCCACCGGGCCAACAGGGACGACTAATGAAAAACTGTTTTTT,CATGPTGTTNEKLFF
.,.,TRBJ1-1,TRBV29-1,TGCAGCGTTGGAGAGGGCTTGGAAGCTTTCTTT,CSVGEGLEAFF
.,.,TRBJ2-2,TRBV5-1,TGCGCCAGCAGCTTGGCCATAGGGGCCACCGGGGAGCTGTTTTTT,CASSLAIGATGELFF
once,TRBD2,TRBJ2-3,TRBV7-3,TGTGCCAGCAGCTTAACGGTAGCGGGGGGGCCTGGAAGCACAGATACGCAGTATTTT,CASSLTVAGGPGSTDTQYF
.,TRBD1,TRBJ2-3,TRBV5-6,TGTGCCAGCAGCTTGGGGGCAGCCGGGACAGGGGAGACAGATACGCAGTATTTT,CASSLGAAGTGETDTQYF
once,.,TRBJ1-1,TRBV6-5,TGTGCCAGCACCCGGGGGGCGGGTACTGAAGCTTTCTTT,CASTRGAGTEAFF
once,.,TRBJ1-2,TRBV19,TGTGCCAGTAGATCGGGGACACCCAACTATGGCTACACCTTC,CASRSGTPNYGYTF
once,.,TRBJ2-3,TRBV11-3,TGTGCCAGCAGCTTAGATTCGGGGGGCACAGATACGCAGTATTTT,CASSLDSGGTDTQYF
.,.,TRBJ1-2,TRBV25-1,TGTGCCAGCAGTGAGGGAAGGGGTGGCTACACCTTC,CASSEGRGGYTF
once,TRBD1,TRBJ2-3,TRBV29-1,TGCAGCGTTGACGACACCGGGACAGGGGCAGATACGCAGTATTTT,CSVDDTGTGADTQYF
.,.,TRBJ2-3,TRBV7-6,TGTGCCAGCAGCTTACCGCCCAGAAGCACAGATACGCAGTATTTT,CASSLPPRSTDTQYF
.,.,TRBJ1-1,TRBV24-1,TGTGCCACCAGTGACCCGTCAAGGGGGACTGAAGCTTTCTTT,CATSDPSRGTEAFF
.,TRBD1,TRBJ1-6,TRBV3-1/TRBV3-2,TGTGCCAGCAGCCAGGGGACAGGGAATTCACCCCTCCACTTT,CASSQGTGNSPLHF
.,.,TRBJ1-1,TRBV6-5,TGTGCCAGCAGTCCTCCCGGACGGGGTGAAGCTTTCTTT,CASSPPGRGEAFF
.,.,TRBJ2-3,TRBV20-1,TGCAGTGCTATATTCACAGATACGCAGTATTTT,CSAIFTDTQYF
.,.,TRBJ2-1,TRBV10-3,TGTGCCATCAGCCCAGGTAGAAACAATGAGCAGTTCTTC,CAISPGRNNEQFF
.,.,TRBJ2-7,TRBV7-9,TGTGCCAGCAGCTCCGGAGGGGTGGGTCGCGAGCAGTACTTC,CASSSGGVGREQYF
.,.,TRBJ2-7,TRBV7-9,TGTGCCAGCAGCTTAGTGATAGGGGCACGGAACGAGCAGTACTTC,CASSLVIGARNEQYF
.,TRBD1,TRBJ2-1,TRBV4-1,TGCGCCAGCAGCCACTCCGGACAGGGATACAATGAGCAGTTCTTC,CASSHSGQGYNEQFF
.,.,TRBJ1-3,TRBV9,TGTGCCAGCACCCGACGGGACTCTGGAAACACCATATATTTT,CASTRRDSGNTIYF
.,TRBD1,TRBJ1-2,TRBV3-1/TRBV3-2,TGTGCCAGCAGAAGGACAGGGGATGGCTACACCTTC,CASRRTGDGYTF
.,.,TRBJ1-1,TRBV19,TGTGCCAGTAGTATCGATCGGGAGGGTGAAGCTTTCTTT,CASSIDREGEAFF
.,TRBD1,TRBJ2-4,TRBV9,TGTGCCAGCAGCGTAGGACAGGGGGGCAAAAACATTCAGTACTTC,CASSVGQGGKNIQYF
.,.,TRBJ1-1,TRBV10-3,TGTGCCACCCAGGGAGGGAACACTGAAGCTTTCTTT,CATQGGNTEAFF
.,.,TRBJ2-1,TRBV6-2/TRBV6-3,TGTGCCAGCAGTTTTTGGAGGGATGAGCAGTTCTTC,CASSFWRDEQFF
.,.,TRBJ1-6,TRBV3-1/TRBV3-2,TGTGCCAGCAGTTTAACGGTACGCTATAATTCACCCCTCCACTTT,CASSLTVRYNSPLHF
once,.,TRBJ2-1,TRBV19,TGTGCCAGTAGTATTTCACATTACAATGAGCAGTTCTTC,CASSISHYNEQFF
.,.,TRBJ2-7,TRBV27,TGTGCCAGCCGAAAAACAGGGTTCCCCTACGAGCAGTACTTC,CASRKTGFPYEQYF
.,.,TRBJ1-1,TRBV24-1,TGTGCCACCAGTGATTCCTATACGGAGACTGAAGCTTTCTTT,CATSDSYTETEAFF